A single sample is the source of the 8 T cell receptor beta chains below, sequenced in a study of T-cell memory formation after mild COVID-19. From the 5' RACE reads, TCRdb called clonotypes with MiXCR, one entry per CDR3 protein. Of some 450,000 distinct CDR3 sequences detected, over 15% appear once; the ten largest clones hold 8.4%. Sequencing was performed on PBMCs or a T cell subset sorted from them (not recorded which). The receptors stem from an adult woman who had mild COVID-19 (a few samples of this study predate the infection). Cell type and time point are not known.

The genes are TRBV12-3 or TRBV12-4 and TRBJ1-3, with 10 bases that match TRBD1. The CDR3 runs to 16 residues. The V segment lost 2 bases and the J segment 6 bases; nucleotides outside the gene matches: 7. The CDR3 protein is CASSLPDRGLVNTIYF. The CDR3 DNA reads TGTGCCAGCAGTTTACCCGACAGGGGGCTTGTAAACACCATATATTTT.

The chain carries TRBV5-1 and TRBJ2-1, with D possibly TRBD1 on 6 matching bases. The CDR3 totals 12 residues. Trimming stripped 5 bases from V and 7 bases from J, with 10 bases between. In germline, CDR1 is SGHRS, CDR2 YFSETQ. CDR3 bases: TGCGCCAGCAGGTTAGGGGGAAATGAGCAGTTCTTC. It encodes CASRLGGNEQFF.

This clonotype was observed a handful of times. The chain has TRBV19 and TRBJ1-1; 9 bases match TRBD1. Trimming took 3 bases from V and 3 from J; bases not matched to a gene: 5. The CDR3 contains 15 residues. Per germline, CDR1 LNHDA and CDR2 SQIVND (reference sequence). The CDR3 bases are TGTGCCAGTAGTATTCAGGGACAGGGATACACTGAAGCTTTCTTT. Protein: CASSIQGQGYTEAFF. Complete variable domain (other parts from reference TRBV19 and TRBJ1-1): DGGITQSPKYLFRKEGQNVTLSCEQNLNHDAMYWYRQDPGQGLRLIYYSQIVNDFQKGDIAEGYSVSREKKESFPLTVTSAQKNPTAFYLCASSIQGQGYTEAFFGQGTRLTVV.

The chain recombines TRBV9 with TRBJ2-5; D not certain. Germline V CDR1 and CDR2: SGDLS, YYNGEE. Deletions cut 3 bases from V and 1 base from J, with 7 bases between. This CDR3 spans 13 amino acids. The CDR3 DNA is TGTGCCAGCAGCGGGGAATCCCAAGAGACCCAGTACTTC. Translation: CASSGESQETQYF.

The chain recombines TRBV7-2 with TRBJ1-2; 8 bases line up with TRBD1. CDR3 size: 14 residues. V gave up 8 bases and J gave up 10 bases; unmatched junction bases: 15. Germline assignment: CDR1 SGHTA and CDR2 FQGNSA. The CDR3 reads CASQNRGQGIIYTF. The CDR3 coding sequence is TGTGCCAGCCAAAACCGCGGACAGGGAATAATCTACACCTTC.

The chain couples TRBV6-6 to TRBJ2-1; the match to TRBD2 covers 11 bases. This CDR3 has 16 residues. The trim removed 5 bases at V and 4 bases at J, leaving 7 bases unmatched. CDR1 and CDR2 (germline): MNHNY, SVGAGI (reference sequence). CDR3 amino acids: CASSAPGLAAYNEQFF. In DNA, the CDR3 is TGTGCCAGCAGTGCCCCGGGACTAGCGGCGTACAATGAGCAGTTCTTC.

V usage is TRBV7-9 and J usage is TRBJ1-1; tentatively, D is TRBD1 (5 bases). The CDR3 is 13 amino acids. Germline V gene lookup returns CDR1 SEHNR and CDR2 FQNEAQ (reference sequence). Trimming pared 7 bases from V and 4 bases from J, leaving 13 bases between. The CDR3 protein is CASNRGVGTEAFF. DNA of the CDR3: TGTGCCAGCAACCGAGGGGTCGGCACTGAAGCTTTCTTT.

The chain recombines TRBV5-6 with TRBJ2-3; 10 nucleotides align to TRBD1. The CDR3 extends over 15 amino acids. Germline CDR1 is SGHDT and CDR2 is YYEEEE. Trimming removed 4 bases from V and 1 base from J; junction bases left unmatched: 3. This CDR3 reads CASSPGQGGTDTQYF. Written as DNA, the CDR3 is TGTGCCAGCAGCCCCGGACAGGGGGGCACAGATACGCAGTATTTT.